This TCR beta chain was identified during a study of T cell responses to AZD1222 COVID-19 vaccine. Study outcomes and limitations: Donors were largely white British and mainly female; clonal diversity was possibly underestimated. It was only six AZD1222 recipients who were seropositive at baseline. Only after the peak T cell response were repertoires sampled.

V was trimmed by 1 base and J by 6 bases, leaving 6 bases between them. Germline V gene data show CDR1 as KGHSH and CDR2 as LQKENI. This CDR3 is 12 amino acids long. A note on this clone: As yet, its antigen is unknown.

Assay: immunoSEQ multiplex PCR; the TCRdb copy retains only in-frame clones and omits some. The sample consists of around 180,000 clones, over 75% of them appearing once. The gene calls are TRBV18 and TRBJ1-1, with D perhaps matching TRBD1 (5 bases). The receptor comes from an adult in good health. Sequenced material: peripheral blood, taken on day 0 of AZD1222 vaccination. CDR3 nucleotide sequence: TGTGCCAGCTCACCACAGGGACCTGAAGCTTTCTTT. Translating gives CASSPQGPEAFF. The variable domain in full, with the rest retrieved from reference TRBV18 and TRBJ1-1, is NAGVMQNPRHLVRRRGQEARLRCSPMKGHSHVYWYRQLPEEGLKFMVYLQKENIIDESGMPKERFSAEFPKEGPSILRIQQVVRGDSAAYFCASSPQGPEAFFGQGTRLTVV.